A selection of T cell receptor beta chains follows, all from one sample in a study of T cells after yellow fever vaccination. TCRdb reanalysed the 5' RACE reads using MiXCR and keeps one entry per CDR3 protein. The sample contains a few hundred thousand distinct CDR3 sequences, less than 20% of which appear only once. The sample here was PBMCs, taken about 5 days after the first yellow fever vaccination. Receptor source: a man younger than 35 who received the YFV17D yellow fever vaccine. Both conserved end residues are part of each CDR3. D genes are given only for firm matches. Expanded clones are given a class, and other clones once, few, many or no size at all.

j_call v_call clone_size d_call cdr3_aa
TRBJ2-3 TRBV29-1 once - CSVELVGTSTDTQYF
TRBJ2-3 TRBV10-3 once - CAISEGFDTQYF
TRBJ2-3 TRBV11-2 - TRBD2 CASSSTLAGGTDTQYF
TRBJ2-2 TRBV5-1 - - CASSLRDYTGELFF
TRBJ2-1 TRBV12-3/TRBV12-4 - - CASSFVVARARPSANEQFF
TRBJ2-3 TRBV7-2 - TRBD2 CASSLAASGGAADTQYF
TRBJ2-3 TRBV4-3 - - CASSQSRLSTDTQYF
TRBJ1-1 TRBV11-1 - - CASSLIGARSRASNTEAFF
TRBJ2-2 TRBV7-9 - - CASWTYDTGELFF
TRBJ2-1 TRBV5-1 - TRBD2 CASSRAYSGGVNEQFF
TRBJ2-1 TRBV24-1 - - CATSDWGDHNEQFF
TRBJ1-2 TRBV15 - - CATSRGTSYGYTF
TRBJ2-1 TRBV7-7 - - CASSLGPVTSGNEQFF
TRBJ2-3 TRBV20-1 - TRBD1 CSARRGPTDTQYF
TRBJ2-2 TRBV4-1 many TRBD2 CASSQDFATSNRELFF
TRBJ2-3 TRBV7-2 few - CASSLFGGASDTQYF
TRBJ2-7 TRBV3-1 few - CASSQDGVPNEQYF
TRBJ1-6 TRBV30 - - CAWGSPLHF
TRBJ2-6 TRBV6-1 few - CASRDKRQSSGANVLTF
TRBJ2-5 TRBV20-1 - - CSARDLGYQETQYF
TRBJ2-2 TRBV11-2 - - CASSLVGTPVGELFF
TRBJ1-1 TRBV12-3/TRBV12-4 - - CASSLFRENTEAFF
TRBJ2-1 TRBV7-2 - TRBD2 CASKIAGGYNEQFF
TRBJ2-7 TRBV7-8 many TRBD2 CASSLEAGGSYEQYF
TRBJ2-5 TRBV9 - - CASSVGRPQETQYF
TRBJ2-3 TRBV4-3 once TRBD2 CASRPTSGVADTQYF
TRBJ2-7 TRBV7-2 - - CASSTGPYEQYF
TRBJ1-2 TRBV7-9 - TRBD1 CASSLARQGGSGYTF
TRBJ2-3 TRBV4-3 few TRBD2 CASSQDSSGGVSTDTQYF
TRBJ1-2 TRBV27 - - CATSKGNGYTF
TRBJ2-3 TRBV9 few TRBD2 CASSDRLGGLAATDTQYF
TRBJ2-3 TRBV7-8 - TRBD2 CASSYLAGGPDTQYF
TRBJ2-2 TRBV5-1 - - CASSFRQGNGELFF
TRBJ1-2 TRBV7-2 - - CASSLGTDQGYYGYTF
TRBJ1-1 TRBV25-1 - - CASSEGYWVNTEAFF
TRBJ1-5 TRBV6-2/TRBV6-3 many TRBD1 CASSYGGQGQPQHF
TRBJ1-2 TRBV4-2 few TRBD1 CASSQNRGFNYGYTF
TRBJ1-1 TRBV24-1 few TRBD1 CATSSSTGEFRAFF
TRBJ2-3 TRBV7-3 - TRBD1 CASSPLGTVAGDTQYF
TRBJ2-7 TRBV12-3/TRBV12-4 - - CASGIGGLSYEQYF
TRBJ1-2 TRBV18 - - CASSPRGDGYTF
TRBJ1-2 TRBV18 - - CASSPEVDRPNFYYGYTF
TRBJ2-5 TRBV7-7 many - CASSRPGGETQYF
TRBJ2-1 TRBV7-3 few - CASNNGPGDEQFF
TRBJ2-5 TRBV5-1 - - CASSLARLAEETQYF
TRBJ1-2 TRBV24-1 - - CATSDTTEFLDYTF
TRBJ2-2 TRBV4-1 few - CASSQLQGLRISGELFF
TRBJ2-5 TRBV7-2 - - CASGLGGWDQETQYF
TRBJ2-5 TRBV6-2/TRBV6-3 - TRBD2 CASSSNGGKETQYF